This TCR beta chain is from a study of blood T cell repertoires in COVID-19. Overall study context: T cells, B-cell-depleted T cells, or PBMCs supplied cDNA or gDNA.

This CDR3 spans 15 amino acids. Germline V gene sequence: CDR1 SGHNT, CDR2 YYREEE (reference sequence). J gave up 1 base and V 5 bases, and 4 bases lay outside the gene matches. Data came from immunoSEQ multiplex PCR; TCRdb stores just in-frame clones and leaves some out. The table includes about 200,000 clones, about 85% detected once. The sequencing sample was made of peripheral blood. This clonotype was obtained from a man aged 35 to 55 with acute or convalescent COVID-19. The rearrangement links TRBV5-4 to TRBJ2-5; 11 nucleotides match TRBD2. As DNA, the CDR3 is TGTGCCAGCAGTTTACTAGCGGGGGTCCAAGAGACCCAGTACTTC. Translating gives CASSLLAGVQETQYF.